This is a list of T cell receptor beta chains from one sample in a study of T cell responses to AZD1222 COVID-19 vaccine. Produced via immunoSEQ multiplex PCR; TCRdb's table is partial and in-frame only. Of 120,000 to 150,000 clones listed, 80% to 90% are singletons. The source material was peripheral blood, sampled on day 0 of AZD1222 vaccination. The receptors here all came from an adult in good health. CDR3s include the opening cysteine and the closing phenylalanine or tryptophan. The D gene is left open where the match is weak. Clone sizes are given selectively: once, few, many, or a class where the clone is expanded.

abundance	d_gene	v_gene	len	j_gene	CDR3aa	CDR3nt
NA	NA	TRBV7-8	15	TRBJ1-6	CASSLEQVYNSPLHF	TGTGCCAGCAGCTTAGAACAGGTCTATAATTCACCCCTCCACTTT
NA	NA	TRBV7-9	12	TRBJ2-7	CASSSNGMSLNF	TGTGCCAGCAGCTCCAACGGAATGTCTTTAAACTTC
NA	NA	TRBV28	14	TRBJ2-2	CASSLRINTGELFF	TGTGCCAGCAGTTTACGGATAAACACCGGGGAGCTGTTTTTT
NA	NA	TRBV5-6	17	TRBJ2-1	CASSSDLVVYSYNEQFF	TGTGCCAGCAGCTCGGATTTGGTGGTCTACTCCTACAATGAGCAGTTCTTC
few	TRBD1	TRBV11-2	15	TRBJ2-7	CASSLRRDRGFSEYF	TGTGCCAGCAGCTTAAGACGGGACAGGGGGTTTTCAGAGTACTTC
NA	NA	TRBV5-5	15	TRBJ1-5	CASSLGQTDDQPQHF	TGTGCCAGCAGCTTGGGGCAAACTGACGATCAGCCCCAGCATTTT
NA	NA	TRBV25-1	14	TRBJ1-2	CASSEGWGLGGYTF	TGTGCCAGCAGTGAAGGATGGGGCCTGGGGGGCTACACCTTC
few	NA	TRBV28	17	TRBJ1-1	CASNVAPLQGYRTEAFF	TGTGCCAGCAACGTAGCCCCTTTACAGGGTTATAGAACTGAAGCTTTCTTT
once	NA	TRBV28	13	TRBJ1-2	CASQTGPRWGYTF	TGTGCCAGCCAAACAGGGCCTAGGTGGGGCTACACCTTC
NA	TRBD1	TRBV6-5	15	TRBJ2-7	CASSYSQGASYEQYF	TGTGCCAGCAGTTACTCGCAGGGGGCCAGCTACGAGCAGTACTTC
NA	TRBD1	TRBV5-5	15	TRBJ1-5	CASRAGTGGSQPQHF	TGTGCCAGCAGGGCCGGGACAGGGGGCTCTCAGCCCCAGCATTTT
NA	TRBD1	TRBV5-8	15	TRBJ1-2	CASSPGTGGIYGYTF	TGTGCCAGCAGCCCCGGGACAGGGGGCATCTATGGCTACACCTTC
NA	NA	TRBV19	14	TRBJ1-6	CASSWIGPNSPLHF	TGTGCCAGTAGTTGGATTGGACCTAATTCACCCCTCCACTTT
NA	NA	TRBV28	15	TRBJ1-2	CASSSSGGANYGYTF	TGTGCCAGCAGTTCCTCGGGGGGAGCTAACTATGGCTACACCTTC
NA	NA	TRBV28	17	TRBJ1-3	CASSLFPGTYSGNTIYF	TGTGCCAGCAGTTTATTTCCAGGGACATACTCTGGAAACACCATATATTTT
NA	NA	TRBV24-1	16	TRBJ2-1	CATSDSEYTSYNEQFF	TGTGCCACCAGTGATTCAGAGTATACCTCCTACAATGAGCAGTTCTTC
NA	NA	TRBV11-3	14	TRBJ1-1	CASSLQGTNTEAFF	TGTGCCAGCAGCCTACAAGGGACAAACACTGAAGCTTTCTTT
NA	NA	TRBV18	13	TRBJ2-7	CASSLELAGEQYF	TGTGCCAGCTCACTTGAATTAGCCGGCGAGCAGTACTTC
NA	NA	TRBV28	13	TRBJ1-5	CANSQLNNQPQHF	TGTGCCAACTCTCAGTTAAACAATCAGCCCCAGCATTTT
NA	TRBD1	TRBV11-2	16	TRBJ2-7	CASGKTFGQGDYEQYF	TGTGCCAGCGGCAAAACGTTCGGACAGGGGGACTACGAGCAGTACTTC
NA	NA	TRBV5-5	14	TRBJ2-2	CASSLGDGGRELFF	TGTGCCAGCAGCTTGGGGGACGGAGGAAGGGAGCTGTTTTTT
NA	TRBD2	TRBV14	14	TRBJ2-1	CASSPGLADNEQFF	TGTGCCAGCAGCCCGGGACTAGCGGACAATGAGCAGTTCTTC
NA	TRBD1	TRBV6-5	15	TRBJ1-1	CASLRTGGMDTEAFF	TGTGCCAGCCTGCGCACAGGGGGGATGGACACTGAAGCTTTCTTT
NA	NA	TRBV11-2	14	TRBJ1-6	CASSRLGNNSPLHF	TGTGCCAGCAGCCGCCTGGGGAATAATTCACCCCTCCACTTT
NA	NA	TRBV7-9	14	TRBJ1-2	CASSSGQGMEGYTF	TGTGCCAGCAGCTCCGGTCAGGGTATGGAGGGCTACACCTTC
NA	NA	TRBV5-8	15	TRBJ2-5	CASSLGDTESETQYF	TGTGCCAGCAGCTTGGGGGACACGGAGTCCGAGACCCAGTACTTC
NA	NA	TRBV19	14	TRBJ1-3	CASRSGGSGNTIYF	TGTGCCAGTAGGAGTGGGGGCAGCGGAAACACCATATATTTT
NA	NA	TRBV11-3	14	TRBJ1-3	CASARAHSGNTIYF	TGTGCCAGCGCAAGGGCACACTCTGGAAACACCATATATTTT
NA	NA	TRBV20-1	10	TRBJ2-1	CSARDNEQFF	TGCAGTGCTAGGGATAATGAGCAGTTCTTC
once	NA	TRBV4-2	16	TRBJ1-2	CASSQGREPSNYGYTF	TGTGCCAGCAGCCAGGGTAGGGAACCGTCTAACTATGGCTACACCTTC